This is a list of T cell receptor beta chains from one sample in a study of vaccination and CD4 T cells after COVID-19. These receptors lack a known antigen. TCRdb processed the PCR reads anew with MiXCR; each CDR3 protein has one entry. The sample consists of over 10,000 distinct CDR3 sequences, 50% of them appearing once. Sequencing was done on a sample of CD4+ T cells from blood, cultured in vitro. The receptor set was obtained from a human donor who had recovered from COVID-19. The CDR3 runs from the conserved cysteine through the conserved F or W. A D gene is named only where the DNA matches it firmly. Clone sizes are given selectively: once, few, many, or a class where the clone is expanded.

cdr3_aa | cdr3_nt | j_call | d_call | clone_size | v_call
CASSKEAGNTEAFF | TGTGCCAGCAGCAAGGAGGCAGGGAACACTGAAGCTTTCTTT | TRBJ1-1 | - | - | TRBV11-3
CASSLIGTSGVSSTDAQYF | TGTGCCAGCAGTTTAATCGGGACTAGCGGAGTTTCTAGCACAGATGCGCAGTATTTT | TRBJ2-3 | TRBD2 | - | TRBV27
CASSRGVGNSPLHF | TGTGCCAGCAGCCGAGGGGTCGGTAATTCACCCCTCCACTTT | TRBJ1-6 | - | - | TRBV11-2
CATSDLGLAGLPPNEQFF | TGTGCCACCAGTGATTTGGGACTAGCGGGGTTACCTCCCAATGAGCAGTTCTTC | TRBJ2-1 | TRBD2 | - | TRBV24-1
CASSLGGLAKNIQYF | TGTGCCAGCAGCTTGGGAGGGCTAGCCAAAAACATTCAGTACTTC | TRBJ2-4 | TRBD2 | - | TRBV7-2
CAISEGSGGQETQYF | TGTGCCATCAGTGAGGGGAGTGGCGGACAAGAGACCCAGTACTTC | TRBJ2-5 | - | - | TRBV10-3
CASSGGSGYNSPLHF | TGTGCCAGCAGTGGGGGGAGCGGCTATAATTCACCCCTCCACTTT | TRBJ1-6 | - | - | TRBV25-1
CASIATGTGVDGYTF | TGTGCCAGCATCGCAACGGGGACAGGGGTGGATGGCTACACCTTC | TRBJ1-2 | TRBD1 | once | TRBV7-9
CASSFGENYGYTF | TGTGCCAGCAGTTTCGGGGAAAACTATGGCTACACCTTC | TRBJ1-2 | - | once | TRBV12-3/TRBV12-4
CASSSQGEQETQYF | TGTGCCAGCAGCTCGCAGGGAGAGCAAGAGACCCAGTACTTC | TRBJ2-5 | - | - | TRBV5-4
CASSPPEGLGETQYF | TGTGCCAGCAGCCCCCCCGAAGGGCTGGGGGAGACCCAGTACTTC | TRBJ2-5 | - | - | TRBV11-3
CASSNGKRDRGGEKLFF | TGTGCCAGCAGCAATGGAAAACGGGACAGGGGCGGTGAAAAACTGTTTTTT | TRBJ1-4 | TRBD1 | once | TRBV7-9
CASSVVGGPGNEQFF | TGTGCCAGCAGCGTAGTCGGGGGGCCGGGCAATGAGCAGTTCTTC | TRBJ2-1 | - | - | TRBV9
CASSHRTGGVSSYEQYF | TGCGCCAGCAGCCACCGGACAGGCGGCGTAAGCTCCTACGAGCAGTACTTC | TRBJ2-7 | TRBD1 | - | TRBV5-1